This T cell receptor (beta chain) was sequenced for a study of blood T cell repertoires in COVID-19. For the study at large: Spain, Italy and the United States supplied samples that represented acute and convalescent COVID-19.

V was clipped by 7 bases and J by 0 bases, with 9 bases between them. CDR1 is MNHEY and CDR2 is SVGAGI in the germline V gene. There are 13 residues in the CDR3. Individuals drawn from 24 US areas were roughly 18 to 100 years old. In the original analysis: Cell counts per sample came from amplifying reference gene primers. Profiled with immunoSEQ multiplex PCR; TCRdb holds only in-frame clones, not every one. The DNA was the basis for D and trimming; V, J and clone size are from that table. Of a few hundred thousand clones listed, approximately 93% were seen once; the top ten hold about 0.86%. The TCR was taken from a woman aged 40 to 49 who had been exposed to COVID-19. The material sequenced was PBMCs or T cells enriched from blood (not recorded which). The chain is built from TRBV6-5 and TRBJ1-2, with unresolved D. The CDR3 DNA reads TGTGCCAGCACCTTGACAACTAACTATGGCTACACCTTC. Encoded protein: CASTLTTNYGYTF.